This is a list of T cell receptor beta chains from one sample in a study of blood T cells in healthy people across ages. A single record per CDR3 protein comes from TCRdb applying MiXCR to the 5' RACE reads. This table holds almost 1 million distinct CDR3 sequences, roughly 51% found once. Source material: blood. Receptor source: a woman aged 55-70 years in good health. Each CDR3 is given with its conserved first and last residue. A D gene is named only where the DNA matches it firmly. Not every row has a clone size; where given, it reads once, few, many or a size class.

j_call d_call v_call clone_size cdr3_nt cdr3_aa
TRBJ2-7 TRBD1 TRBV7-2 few TGTGCCAGCAGCTTCGACAGGGGCGAGCAGTACTTC CASSFDRGEQYF
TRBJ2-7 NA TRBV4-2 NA TGTGCCAGCAGCCGAGTGCAAGCGGCCAGCTCCTACGAGCAGTACTTC CASSRVQAASSYEQYF
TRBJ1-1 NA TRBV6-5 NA TGTGCCAGCAGTTACCGCAGGGCAACTGAAGCTTTCTTT CASSYRRATEAFF
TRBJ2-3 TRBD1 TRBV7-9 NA TGTGCCAGCAGCTCCTGGAGACAGGGGGCAGATACGCAGTATTTT CASSSWRQGADTQYF
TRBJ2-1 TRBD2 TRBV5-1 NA TGCGCCAGCAGCTTGGGGACCTCGCGACTAGCTGAATGGGATGAGCAGTTCTTC CASSLGTSRLAEWDEQFF
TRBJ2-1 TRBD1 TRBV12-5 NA TGTGCTAGTGGACCGGGACAGGGGAATTCCAATGAGCAGTTCTTC CASGPGQGNSNEQFF
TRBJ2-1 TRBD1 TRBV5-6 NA TGTGCCAGCAGCTTTGGGGACAGGGGCTACAATGAGCAGTTCTTC CASSFGDRGYNEQFF
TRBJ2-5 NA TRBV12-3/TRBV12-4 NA TGTGCCAGAAGACAGCCCCCCGGGGAGACCCAGTACTTC CARRQPPGETQYF
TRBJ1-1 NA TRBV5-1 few TGCGCCAGCAGCTTGCCTACACAGACGAACACTGAAGCTTTCTTT CASSLPTQTNTEAFF
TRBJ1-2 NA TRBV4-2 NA TGTGCCAGCAGCCAAGTGACCGAGCATGGCTACACCTTC CASSQVTEHGYTF
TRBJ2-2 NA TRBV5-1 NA TGCGCCAGCAGCTTGGCGGGGAAGGAGGGGGAGCTGTTTTTT CASSLAGKEGELFF
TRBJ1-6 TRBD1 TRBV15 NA TGTGCCACCAGCAGAGAGCCCAGGGGGGATAATTCACCCCTCCACTTT CATSREPRGDNSPLHF
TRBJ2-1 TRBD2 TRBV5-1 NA TGCGCCAGCAGCTATTCGGGACTAGCGGTCTCCTACAATGAGCAGTTCTTC CASSYSGLAVSYNEQFF
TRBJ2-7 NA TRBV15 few TGTGCCACCAGCGCAAGGGGGGAGCCTCCCTACGAGCAGTACTTC CATSARGEPPYEQYF
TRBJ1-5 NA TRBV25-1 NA TGTGCCAGCGCCGGGTTTGGCGTCAATCAGCCCCAGCATTTT CASAGFGVNQPQHF
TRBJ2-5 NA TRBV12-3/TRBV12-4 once TGTGCCAGCAGTCACCAAGGGCTTGTGGAGGGCCGAGAGACCCAGTACTTC CASSHQGLVEGRETQYF
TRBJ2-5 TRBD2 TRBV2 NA TGTGCCAGCAGTGGCCGGACTAGCGGGGCGGGAGAGACCCAGTACTTC CASSGRTSGAGETQYF
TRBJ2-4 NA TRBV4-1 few TGCGCCAGCAGCCAAGGGGATCTAGCCAAAAACATTCAGTACTTC CASSQGDLAKNIQYF
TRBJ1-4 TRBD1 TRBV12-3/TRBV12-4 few TGTGCCAGCAGTTTCGGACAGGGGGCGGGAAAACTGTTTTTT CASSFGQGAGKLFF
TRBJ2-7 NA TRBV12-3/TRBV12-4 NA TGTGCCAGCAGCCTAGGTCTCGGGGTTTCCTACGAGCAGTACTTC CASSLGLGVSYEQYF
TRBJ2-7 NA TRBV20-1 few TGCAGTGCTAGAAGGACCTACTACGAGCAGTACTTC CSARRTYYEQYF
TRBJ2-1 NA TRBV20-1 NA TGCAGTGTTCAAGCAGGGAGGACTCGCGTGAATGAGCAGTTCTTC CSVQAGRTRVNEQFF
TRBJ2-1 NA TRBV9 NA TGTGCCAGCGTTTTCTTCGATGAGCAGTTCTTC CASVFFDEQFF
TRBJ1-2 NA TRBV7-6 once TGTGCCAGCAGCAGTACAGGGTTCTATGGCTACACCTTC CASSSTGFYGYTF
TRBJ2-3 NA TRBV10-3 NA TGTGCCATCAGTGAGTCGACTAGGACCGGCACAGATACGCAGTATTTT CAISESTRTGTDTQYF
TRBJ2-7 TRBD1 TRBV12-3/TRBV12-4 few TGTGCCAGCAGTCCCTTACAGGGGTTATACGAGCAGTACTTC CASSPLQGLYEQYF
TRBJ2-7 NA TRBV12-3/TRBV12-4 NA TGTGCCAGCAGTTTCGTGGGTTTAGGCTACGAGCAGTACTTC CASSFVGLGYEQYF
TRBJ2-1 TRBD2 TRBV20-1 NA TGCAGTGCTAGAGACCCGATCGGCGGGAGGAGGAATGAGCAGTTCTTC CSARDPIGGRRNEQFF
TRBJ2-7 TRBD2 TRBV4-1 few TGCGCCAGCAGCCATCCCAGACTCCCGGGACAACGGGAGGGCCAGTACTTC CASSHPRLPGQREGQYF
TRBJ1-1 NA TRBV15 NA TGTGCCACCAGCAGCGATGGACAGTCCCTCAGGGCTTTCTTT CATSSDGQSLRAFF
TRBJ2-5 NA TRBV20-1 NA TGCAGTGCTAGAGATCTGGTAGGACTAAGCAGCCCGAATAACAATGAGCAGTACTTC CSARDLVGLSSPNNNEQYF
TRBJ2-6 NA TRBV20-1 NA TGCAGTGTGCCCCAGGGCGGTGGGGCCAACGTCCTGACTTTC CSVPQGGGANVLTF
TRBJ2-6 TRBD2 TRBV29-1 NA TGCAGCGTTCATTTAGCGGGGGGGGCCAACGTCCTGACTTTC CSVHLAGGANVLTF
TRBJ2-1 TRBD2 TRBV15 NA TGTGCCACCAGCAGAGATTTAGCGACTAGCGGAAACAATGAGCAGTTCTTC CATSRDLATSGNNEQFF
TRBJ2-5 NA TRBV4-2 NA TGTGCCAGCAGCCAAGGGTCTAGCGTAGGATACAAGGAGCAGTACTTC CASSQGSSVGYKEQYF
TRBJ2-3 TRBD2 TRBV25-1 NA TGTGCCAGCAGTGACGGACTAGCGGGAGCAACAGATACGCAGTATTTT CASSDGLAGATDTQYF
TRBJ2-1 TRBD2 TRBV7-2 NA TGTGCCAGCAGCTCTCTCAGCGGGGGGAGAGGTGAGCAGTTCTTC CASSSLSGGRGEQFF
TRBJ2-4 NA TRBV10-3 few TGTGCCATCAGTCCAGGTGGGGAGGAACGCATTCAGTACTTC CAISPGGEERIQYF
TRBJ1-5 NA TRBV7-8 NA TGTGCCAGCAGCTTTTGGGGGGGCAATCAGCCCCAGCATTTT CASSFWGGNQPQHF
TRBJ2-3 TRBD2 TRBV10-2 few TGCGCCAGCAGCTACGGACTAGTGGATACGCAGTATTTT CASSYGLVDTQYF
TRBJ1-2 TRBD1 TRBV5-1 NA TGCGCCAGCAGCTCTCGATACGGGACAGGGGGCCGCGGCTACACCTTC CASSSRYGTGGRGYTF
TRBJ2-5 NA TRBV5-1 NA TGCGCCAGCAGCTTAATCGGACAGCTACAAGAGACCCAGTACTTC CASSLIGQLQETQYF
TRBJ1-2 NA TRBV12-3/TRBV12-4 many TGTGCCAGCAGTTTAGCGGCGGCTCGTTCCGGCTACACCTTC CASSLAAARSGYTF
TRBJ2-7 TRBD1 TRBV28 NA TGTGCCAGCAGATTGACAGGGTACTACGAGCAGTACTTC CASRLTGYYEQYF
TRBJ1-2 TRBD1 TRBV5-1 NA TGCGCCAGCAGCTCGGGGGACAGCTTCTATGGCTACACCTTC CASSSGDSFYGYTF
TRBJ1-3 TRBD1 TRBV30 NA TGTGCCTCGACAGGGGGTGGAAACACCATATATTTT CASTGGGNTIYF
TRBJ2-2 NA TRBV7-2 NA TGTGCCAGCAGCCCCGGGGCTCGGCCCGGGGAGCTGTTTTTT CASSPGARPGELFF
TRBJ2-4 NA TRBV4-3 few TGCGCCAGCAGCCAAGATTCAGCGGCCCTAGCCAAAAACATTCAGTACTTC CASSQDSAALAKNIQYF
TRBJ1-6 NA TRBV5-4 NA TGTGCCAGCAGTTTTGACAGTGTGAATTCACCCCTCCACTTT CASSFDSVNSPLHF
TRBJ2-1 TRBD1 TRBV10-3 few TGTGCCATCTCGGAAGGGGGCGGACCCCCCTCCTACAATGAGCAGTTCTTC CAISEGGGPPSYNEQFF
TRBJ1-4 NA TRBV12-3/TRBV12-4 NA TGTGCCAGCAGTTTGGGGCAGGGGCGAAGTGAAAAACTGTTTTTT CASSLGQGRSEKLFF
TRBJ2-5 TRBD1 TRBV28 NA TGTGCCAGCAGTCCCCCAGGCAGGGGGCGCTTGGAGACCCAGTACTTC CASSPPGRGRLETQYF
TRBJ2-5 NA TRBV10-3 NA TGTGCCATTAGGCGACAGCCTGATGGTGAGCAGTACTTC CAIRRQPDGEQYF
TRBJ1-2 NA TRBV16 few TGTGCCAGCAGCCAAGGGACACCCGGCTATGGCTACACCTTC CASSQGTPGYGYTF
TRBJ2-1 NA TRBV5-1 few TGCGCCAGCAGCGTGAGTACAGCTAACAATGAGCAGTTCTTC CASSVSTANNEQFF
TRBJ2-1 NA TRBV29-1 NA TGCAGCGTTGCGCTAGGTTTTTCCGTCTACAATGAGCAGTTCTTC CSVALGFSVYNEQFF
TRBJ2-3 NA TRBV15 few TGTGCCACCAGCAGAGTTCGGGTCGGGGCTACGCAGTATTTT CATSRVRVGATQYF
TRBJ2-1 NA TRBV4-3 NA TGCGCCAGCAGCCAAGGTGGGGGAGATGGACCCTACAATGAGCAGTTCTTC CASSQGGGDGPYNEQFF